These T cell receptor beta chains were read from a single sample in a study of OX40 agonist ivuxolimab in advanced cancers. Using immunoSEQ multiplex PCR, the repertoire was profiled, and TCRdb retains in-frame clones only, with some absent. The sample carries just over 45,000 clones, 85% to 95% recorded once. The starting material was CD4+ or CD8+ T cells sorted from blood, obtained in a trial of the OX40 agonist ivuxolimab. All receptors come from an adult with an advanced solid tumor such as melanoma, head and neck, liver or kidney cancer. The CDR3 runs from the conserved cysteine through the conserved F or W. Fields, in order: D gene, V gene, J gene, clone size, CDR3 DNA, CDR3 protein. A D gene is named only where the DNA matches it firmly. Clone sizes are given selectively: once, few, many, or a class where the clone is expanded.

D: TRBD2
V: TRBV19
J: TRBJ2-1
size: -
DNA: TGTGCCAGTAGTCCCTGGGGGGCTAGCGGGTTGATTAACAATGAGCAGTTCTTC
CDR3: CASSPWGASGLINNEQFF

D: -
V: TRBV15
J: TRBJ1-4
size: few
DNA: TGTGCCACCAGCAGTGGTCGTGGGGAAAAACTGTTTTTT
CDR3: CATSSGRGEKLFF

D: -
V: TRBV5-1
J: TRBJ1-2
size: -
DNA: TGCGCCAGCAGCTTGGCAGTGGGGATGGAGAATGGCTACACCTTC
CDR3: CASSLAVGMENGYTF

D: -
V: TRBV11-2
J: TRBJ2-2
size: -
DNA: TGTGCCAGCAGCTTTTCTGGGGGCGGCGGGGAGCTGTTTTTT
CDR3: CASSFSGGGGELFF

D: TRBD1
V: TRBV6-6
J: TRBJ1-4
size: -
DNA: TGTGCCAGCAGGCAGACAGGGTATAATGAAAAACTGTTTTTT
CDR3: CASRQTGYNEKLFF

D: TRBD1
V: TRBV5-4
J: TRBJ1-1
size: -
DNA: TGTGCCAGCAGCCCGGCAGGACAGGGGGAAATTTCGAACACTGAAGCTTTCTTT
CDR3: CASSPAGQGEISNTEAFF

D: -
V: TRBV5-6
J: TRBJ1-1
size: -
DNA: TGTGCCAGCAGCGTGGGACCGCAGAACACTGAAGCTTTCTTT
CDR3: CASSVGPQNTEAFF

D: TRBD1
V: TRBV15
J: TRBJ2-3
size: -
DNA: TGTGCCACCAGCAGGGACAGGGGTGCAGATACGCAGTATTTT
CDR3: CATSRDRGADTQYF

D: -
V: TRBV5-1
J: TRBJ2-1
size: -
DNA: TGCGCCAGCAGCTTGGCGGGGACGAAAAATGAGCAGTTCTTC
CDR3: CASSLAGTKNEQFF

D: -
V: TRBV5-1
J: TRBJ2-1
size: -
DNA: TGCGCCAGCAGCTTGGGGGGTGAGACTGCCTCCTACAATGAGCAGTTCTTC
CDR3: CASSLGGETASYNEQFF

D: TRBD2
V: TRBV7-9
J: TRBJ2-1
size: once
DNA: TGTGCCAGCAGCTTAGCCGAGGGTAGCGGGCTGTACAATGAGCAGTTCTTC
CDR3: CASSLAEGSGLYNEQFF

D: -
V: TRBV27
J: TRBJ1-2
size: once
DNA: TGTGCCAGCAGTTTTGGGGACCCGGTGGTTTACGGCTACACCTTC
CDR3: CASSFGDPVVYGYTF

D: -
V: TRBV11-2
J: TRBJ2-1
size: -
DNA: TGTGCCAGCAGCCCGTGGGGAGGCTCCTACAATGAGCAGTTCTTC
CDR3: CASSPWGGSYNEQFF

D: -
V: TRBV5-4
J: TRBJ2-7
size: -
DNA: TGTGCCAGCAGCTTGGCCAGGGAGAAACCCTACGAGCAGTACTTC
CDR3: CASSLAREKPYEQYF

D: -
V: TRBV7-9
J: TRBJ2-7
size: -
DNA: TGTGCCAGCAGCTTAGCAATGGTGGACGGGGCCTACGAGCAGTACTTC
CDR3: CASSLAMVDGAYEQYF

D: -
V: TRBV27
J: TRBJ2-2
size: -
DNA: TGTGCCAGCAGGCAGGGGATTCAGACCGGGGAGCTGTTTTTT
CDR3: CASRQGIQTGELFF

D: TRBD2
V: TRBV9
J: TRBJ2-1
size: -
DNA: TGTGCCAGCAGCTTACGCCTTACTAGCGATGTATACAATGAGCAGTTCTTC
CDR3: CASSLRLTSDVYNEQFF

D: -
V: TRBV6-5
J: TRBJ2-2
size: -
DNA: TGTGCCAGTAGGGTGGGTCTCGGGGAGCTGTTTTTT
CDR3: CASRVGLGELFF

D: -
V: TRBV13
J: TRBJ2-7
size: once
DNA: TGTGCCAGCAGCTTAGGTGAGCGTTACGAGCAGTACTTC
CDR3: CASSLGERYEQYF

D: TRBD2
V: TRBV28
J: TRBJ2-1
size: -
DNA: TGTGCCAGCAGTTTATATAGCGGGAGGGCCCTCGACAATGAGCAGTTCTTC
CDR3: CASSLYSGRALDNEQFF

D: TRBD2
V: TRBV9
J: TRBJ2-1
size: -
DNA: TGTGCCAGCAGCGAGGGGACTAGCCGGAATGAGCAGTTCTTC
CDR3: CASSEGTSRNEQFF

D: -
V: TRBV6-5
J: TRBJ2-7
size: -
DNA: TGTGCCAGCAGTTTCGGGGAGAGCTCCTACGAGCAGTACTTC
CDR3: CASSFGESSYEQYF

D: -
V: TRBV28
J: TRBJ2-7
size: -
DNA: TGTGCCAGCAGTTTCGGGACGGCCCTCAGCGAGCAGTACTTC
CDR3: CASSFGTALSEQYF

D: -
V: TRBV5-6
J: TRBJ1-1
size: -
DNA: TGTGCCAGCAGCTTGGCCGGGAACACTGAAGCTTTCTTT
CDR3: CASSLAGNTEAFF

D: -
V: TRBV18
J: TRBJ1-2
size: once
DNA: TGTGCCAGCTCACCTAAGGGCCTTACCTATGGCTACACCTTC
CDR3: CASSPKGLTYGYTF

D: -
V: TRBV9
J: TRBJ1-1
size: -
DNA: TGTGCCAGCAGCGCTGGTGGGGGGCTGAACACTGAAGCTTTCTTT
CDR3: CASSAGGGLNTEAFF

D: -
V: TRBV9
J: TRBJ2-5
size: -
DNA: TGTGCCAGCAGCTATACCTTAAACCCCCAAGAGACCCAGTACTTC
CDR3: CASSYTLNPQETQYF

D: -
V: TRBV9
J: TRBJ2-7
size: -
DNA: TGTGCCAGCAGCGTAGGAACAGGTCCGCCGGGCGAGCAGTACTTC
CDR3: CASSVGTGPPGEQYF

D: -
V: TRBV4-2
J: TRBJ1-1
size: -
DNA: TGTGCCAGCAGCAACACAACCGCCGGGCCAATGAACACTGAAGCTTTCTTT
CDR3: CASSNTTAGPMNTEAFF

D: -
V: TRBV5-4
J: TRBJ2-7
size: -
DNA: TGTGCCAGCAGCCAACAGGGTAGGGAGCAGTACTTC
CDR3: CASSQQGREQYF

D: -
V: TRBV28
J: TRBJ2-7
size: -
DNA: TGTGCCAGCAGTTTTGGGAGACAGTACTTC
CDR3: CASSFGRQYF

D: TRBD2
V: TRBV14
J: TRBJ2-5
size: -
DNA: TGTGCCAGCAGCCAAGACCTAGCGGGTAACCTCCGGGAGACCCAGTACTTC
CDR3: CASSQDLAGNLRETQYF

D: -
V: TRBV6-4
J: TRBJ2-3
size: -
DNA: TGTGCCAGCAGTGAGTTAGCTGGTACTAGCACAGATACGCAGTATTTT
CDR3: CASSELAGTSTDTQYF

D: TRBD2
V: TRBV9
J: TRBJ2-7
size: -
DNA: TGTGCCAGCAGCGCAGGGACTAGCGGATACGAGCAGTACTTC
CDR3: CASSAGTSGYEQYF

D: -
V: TRBV27
J: TRBJ2-7
size: -
DNA: TGTGCCAGCAGTTTATCGGCGCTAGCGAGAACCTACGAGCAGTACTTC
CDR3: CASSLSALARTYEQYF

D: -
V: TRBV19
J: TRBJ2-7
size: once
DNA: TGTGCCAGTAGTATGAACCAAGCTTACGGGCAGTACTTC
CDR3: CASSMNQAYGQYF

D: TRBD1
V: TRBV4-3
J: TRBJ1-1
size: once
DNA: TGCGCCAGCAGCCAGGGACTGGGACAGGGGGTGCCAAACACTGAAGCTTTCTTT
CDR3: CASSQGLGQGVPNTEAFF

D: -
V: TRBV9
J: TRBJ2-2
size: -
DNA: TGTGCCAGCAGCGTAGGTACGGTGTTATCCGGGGAGCTGTTTTTT
CDR3: CASSVGTVLSGELFF

D: -
V: TRBV23-1
J: TRBJ1-6
size: -
DNA: TGCGCCAGCAGGGACGCGGGGACTAATTCACCCCTCCACTTT
CDR3: CASRDAGTNSPLHF

D: -
V: TRBV9
J: TRBJ2-5
size: -
DNA: TGTGCCAGCAGCGTCGAGTTTGGGGCCCAGTACTTC
CDR3: CASSVEFGAQYF

D: -
V: TRBV29-1
J: TRBJ1-2
size: -
DNA: TGCAGCGGCCGGGGTCTCTATGGCTACACCTTC
CDR3: CSGRGLYGYTF

D: TRBD2
V: TRBV7-9
J: TRBJ2-3
size: -
DNA: TGTGCCAGCAGCGCCGGGACTAGCGACACAGATACGCAGTATTTT
CDR3: CASSAGTSDTDTQYF

D: TRBD2
V: TRBV5-1
J: TRBJ2-1
size: -
DNA: TGCGCCAGCAGCATCCTAGCGGATCAACCCAGCTCCTACAATGAGCAGTTCTTC
CDR3: CASSILADQPSSYNEQFF

D: -
V: TRBV7-9
J: TRBJ2-3
size: -
DNA: TGTGCCAGCAGCCTACGGAACACAGATACGCAGTATTTT
CDR3: CASSLRNTDTQYF

D: -
V: TRBV4-1
J: TRBJ2-5
size: -
DNA: TGCGCCAGCAGCTTTCGGCCCCAAGAGACCCAGTACTTC
CDR3: CASSFRPQETQYF

D: -
V: TRBV9
J: TRBJ2-7
size: -
DNA: TGTGCCAGCAGCGTAGGAGGAGGGACGATCTACGAGCAGTACTTC
CDR3: CASSVGGGTIYEQYF

D: -
V: TRBV7-9
J: TRBJ2-1
size: -
DNA: TGTGCCAGCAGTATCGGGGAACTAGCCCCCTACAATGAGCAGTTCTTC
CDR3: CASSIGELAPYNEQFF

D: -
V: TRBV13
J: TRBJ1-2
size: -
DNA: TGTGCCAGCACCTGGGGTGCGGCTGGCTACACCTTC
CDR3: CASTWGAAGYTF

D: -
V: TRBV9
J: TRBJ1-1
size: once
DNA: TGTGCCAGCAGCACGAACCCCAGGGGTCTGAACACTGAAGCTTTCTTT
CDR3: CASSTNPRGLNTEAFF

D: -
V: TRBV7-9
J: TRBJ2-5
size: -
DNA: TGTGCCAGCAGCCCGAACCGGGCCGGACTCCAAGAGACCCAGTACTTC
CDR3: CASSPNRAGLQETQYF

D: -
V: TRBV2
J: TRBJ2-7
size: -
DNA: TGTGCCAGCAGTGCGATAGGGGGGAGCTCCTACGAGCAGTACTTC
CDR3: CASSAIGGSSYEQYF